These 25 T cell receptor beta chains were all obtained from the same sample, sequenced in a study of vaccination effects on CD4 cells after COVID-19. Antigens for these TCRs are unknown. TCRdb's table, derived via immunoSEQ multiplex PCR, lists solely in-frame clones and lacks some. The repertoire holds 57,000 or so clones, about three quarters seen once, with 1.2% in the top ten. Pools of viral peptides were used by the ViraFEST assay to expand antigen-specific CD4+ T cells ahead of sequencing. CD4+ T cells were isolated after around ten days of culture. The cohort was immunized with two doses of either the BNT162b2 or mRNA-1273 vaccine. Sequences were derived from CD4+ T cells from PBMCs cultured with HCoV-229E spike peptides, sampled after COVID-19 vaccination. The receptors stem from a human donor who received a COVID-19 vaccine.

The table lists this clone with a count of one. CDR3 amino acids: CASSQGDRGTDTQYF. The DNA for the CDR3 is TGCGCCAGCAGCCAAGGCGACAGGGGCACAGATACGCAGTATTTT. The chain recombines TRBV4-1 with TRBJ2-3; 7 positions agree with TRBD1. CDR3 size: 15 residues. J lost 1 base, V lost 1 base, and 2 bases had no gene match. Per the germline V gene, CDR1 is MGHRA and CDR2 is YSYEKL.

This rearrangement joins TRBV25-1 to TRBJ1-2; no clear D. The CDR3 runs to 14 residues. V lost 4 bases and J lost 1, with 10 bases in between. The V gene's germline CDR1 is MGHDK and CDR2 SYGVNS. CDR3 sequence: CASSVHTDNYGYTF. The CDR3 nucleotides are TGTGCCAGCAGTGTCCACACAGATAACTATGGCTACACCTTC.

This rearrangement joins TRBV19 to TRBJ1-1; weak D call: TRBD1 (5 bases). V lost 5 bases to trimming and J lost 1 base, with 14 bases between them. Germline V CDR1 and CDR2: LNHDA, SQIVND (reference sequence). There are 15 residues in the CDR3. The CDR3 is CASSGPAGPNTEAFF. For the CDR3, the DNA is TGTGCCAGTAGTGGACCAGCGGGGCCGAACACTGAAGCTTTCTTT.

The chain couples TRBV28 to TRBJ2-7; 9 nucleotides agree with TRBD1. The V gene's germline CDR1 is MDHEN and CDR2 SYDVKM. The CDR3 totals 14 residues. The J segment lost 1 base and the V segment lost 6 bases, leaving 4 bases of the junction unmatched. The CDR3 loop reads CASRGQGRSYEQYV. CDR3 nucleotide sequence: TGTGCCAGCAGGGGACAGGGACGGTCCTACGAGCAGTACGTC.

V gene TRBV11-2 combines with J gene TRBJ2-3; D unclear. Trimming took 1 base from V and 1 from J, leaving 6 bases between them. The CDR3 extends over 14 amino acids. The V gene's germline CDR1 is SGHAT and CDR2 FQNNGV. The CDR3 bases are TGTGCCAGCAGCTTAGGAGCGCGCACAGATACGCAGTATTTT. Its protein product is CASSLGARTDTQYF.

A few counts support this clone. The DNA of the CDR3 is TGTGCCAGCAGTCTCCGGCAACATAAAGGCTACACCTTC. Translating gives CASSLRQHKGYTF. This sequence joins TRBV28 and TRBJ1-2, with D hard to call. The germline V and J ends were trimmed by 5 bases and 8 bases, with 15 bases remaining between them. CDR1 is MDHEN and CDR2 is SYDVKM in the germline V gene. CDR3 length: 13 amino acids.

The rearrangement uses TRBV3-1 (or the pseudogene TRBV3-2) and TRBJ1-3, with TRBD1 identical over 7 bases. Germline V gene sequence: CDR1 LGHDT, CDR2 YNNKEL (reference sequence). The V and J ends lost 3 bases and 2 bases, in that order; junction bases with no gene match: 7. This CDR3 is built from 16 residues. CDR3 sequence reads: CASSHGNRGAGNTIYF. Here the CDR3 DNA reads TGTGCCAGCAGCCACGGGAACAGGGGCGCTGGAAACACCATATATTTT.

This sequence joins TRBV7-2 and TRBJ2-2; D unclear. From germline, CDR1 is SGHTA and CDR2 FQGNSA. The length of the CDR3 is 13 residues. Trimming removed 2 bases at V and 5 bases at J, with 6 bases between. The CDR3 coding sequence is TGTGCCAGCAGCTTAAGTCGTACCGGGGAGCTGTTTTTT. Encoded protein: CASSLSRTGELFF. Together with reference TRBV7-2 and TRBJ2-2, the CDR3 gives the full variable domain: GAGVSQSPSNKVTEKGKDVELRCDPISGHTALYWYRQSLGQGLEFLIYFQGNSAPDKSGLPSDRFSAERTGGSVSTLTIQRTQQEDSAVYLCASSLSRTGELFFGEGSRLTVL.

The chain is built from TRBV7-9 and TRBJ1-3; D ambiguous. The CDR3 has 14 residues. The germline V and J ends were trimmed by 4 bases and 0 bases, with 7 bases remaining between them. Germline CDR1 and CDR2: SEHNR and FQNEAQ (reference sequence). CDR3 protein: CASSSTVSGNTIYF. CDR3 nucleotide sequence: TGTGCCAGCAGCTCCACGGTCTCTGGAAACACCATATATTTT.

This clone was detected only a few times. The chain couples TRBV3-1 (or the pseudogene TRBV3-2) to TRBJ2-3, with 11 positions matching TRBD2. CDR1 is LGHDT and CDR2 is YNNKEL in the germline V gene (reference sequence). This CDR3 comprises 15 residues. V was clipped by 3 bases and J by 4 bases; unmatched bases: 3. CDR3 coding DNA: TGTGCCAGCAGCCATAGCGGGGGGGCTGCAGATACGCAGTATTTT. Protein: CASSHSGGAADTQYF.

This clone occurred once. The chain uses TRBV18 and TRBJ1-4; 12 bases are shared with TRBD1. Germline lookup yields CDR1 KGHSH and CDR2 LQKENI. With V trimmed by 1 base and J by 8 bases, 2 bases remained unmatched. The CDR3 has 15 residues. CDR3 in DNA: TGTGCCAGCTCACCACGGGACAGGGGGCGCGAAAAACTGTTTTTT. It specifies CASSPRDRGREKLFF.

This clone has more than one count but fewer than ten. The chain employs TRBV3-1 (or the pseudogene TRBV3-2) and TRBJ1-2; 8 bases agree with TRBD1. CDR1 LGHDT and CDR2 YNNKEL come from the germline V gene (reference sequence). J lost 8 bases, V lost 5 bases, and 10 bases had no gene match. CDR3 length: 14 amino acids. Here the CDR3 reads CASSARGTGGGYTF. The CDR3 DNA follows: TGTGCCAGCAGCGCTCGAGGGACAGGAGGCGGCTACACCTTC.

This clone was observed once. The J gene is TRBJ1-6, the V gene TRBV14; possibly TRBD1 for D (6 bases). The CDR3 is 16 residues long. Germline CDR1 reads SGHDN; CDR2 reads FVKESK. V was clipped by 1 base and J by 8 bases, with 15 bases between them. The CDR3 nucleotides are TGTGCCAGCAGCCAAGCGGACAGAAGTGGTTATTCACCCCTCCACTTT. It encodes CASSQADRSGYSPLHF.

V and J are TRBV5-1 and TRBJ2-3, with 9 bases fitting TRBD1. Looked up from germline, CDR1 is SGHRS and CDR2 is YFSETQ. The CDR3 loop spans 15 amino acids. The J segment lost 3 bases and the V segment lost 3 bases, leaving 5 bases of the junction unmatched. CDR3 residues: CASSSEGQGTDTQYF. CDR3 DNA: TGCGCCAGCAGCTCGGAGGGACAGGGAACAGATACGCAGTATTTT.

The CDR3 coding sequence is TGTGCCAGTAGACCGGGACATACTTTCCTTAGCACAGATACGCAGTATTTT. It translates to CASRPGHTFLSTDTQYF. The chain links TRBV19 to TRBJ2-3; weak D call: TRBD1 (6 bases). The CDR3 contains 17 residues. Germline CDR1 LNHDA, CDR2 SQIVND (reference sequence). With 6 bases removed from V and 0 bases from J, the gap between germline ends came to 19 bases.

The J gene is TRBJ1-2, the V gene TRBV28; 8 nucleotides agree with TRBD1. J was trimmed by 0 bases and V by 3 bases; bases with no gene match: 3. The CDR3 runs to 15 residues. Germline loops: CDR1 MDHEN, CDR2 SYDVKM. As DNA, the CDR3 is TGTGCCAGCAGTTTTGGGGACAGGCCTAACTATGGCTACACCTTC. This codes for CASSFGDRPNYGYTF.

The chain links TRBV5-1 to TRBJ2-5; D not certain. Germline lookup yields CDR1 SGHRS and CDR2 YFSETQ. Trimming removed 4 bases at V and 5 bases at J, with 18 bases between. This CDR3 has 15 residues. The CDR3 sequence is CASSLPRAGGETQYF. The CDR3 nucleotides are TGCGCCAGCAGCCTCCCCCGGGCAGGTGGGGAGACCCAGTACTTC.

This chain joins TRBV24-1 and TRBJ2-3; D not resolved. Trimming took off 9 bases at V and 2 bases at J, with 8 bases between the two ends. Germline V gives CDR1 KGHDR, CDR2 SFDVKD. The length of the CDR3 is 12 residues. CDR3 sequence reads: CATGRNTDTQYF. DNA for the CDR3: TGTGCCACCGGCAGGAACACAGATACGCAGTATTTT.

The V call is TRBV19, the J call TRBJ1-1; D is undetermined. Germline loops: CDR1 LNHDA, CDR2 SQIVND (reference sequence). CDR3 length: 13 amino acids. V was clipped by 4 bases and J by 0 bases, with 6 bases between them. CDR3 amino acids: CASSTPVNTEAFF. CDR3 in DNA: TGTGCCAGTAGTACGCCAGTGAACACTGAAGCTTTCTTT.

The chain's CDR3 is CATSANTPTGNTEAFF. The CDR3 nucleotides are TGTGCCACCAGTGCAAACACCCCCACAGGGAACACTGAAGCTTTCTTT. The V gene is TRBV24-1, the J gene TRBJ1-1; TRBD1 is a possible D gene (5 bases). CDR3 length: 16 residues. Germline CDR1 reads KGHDR; CDR2 reads SFDVKD. V lost 5 bases and J lost 1, with 16 bases in between.

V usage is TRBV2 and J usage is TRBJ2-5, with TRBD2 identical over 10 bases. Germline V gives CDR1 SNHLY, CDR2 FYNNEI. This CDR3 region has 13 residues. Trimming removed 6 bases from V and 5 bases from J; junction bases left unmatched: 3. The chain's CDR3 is CASRTSGRETQYF. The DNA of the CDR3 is TGTGCCAGCAGGACTAGCGGGCGGGAGACCCAGTACTTC. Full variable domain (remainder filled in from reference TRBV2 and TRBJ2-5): EPEVTQTPSHQVTQMGQEVILRCVPISNHLYFYWYRQILGQKVEFLVSFYNNEISEKSEIFDDQFSVERPDGSNFTLKIRSTKLEDSAMYFCASRTSGRETQYFGPGTRLLVL.

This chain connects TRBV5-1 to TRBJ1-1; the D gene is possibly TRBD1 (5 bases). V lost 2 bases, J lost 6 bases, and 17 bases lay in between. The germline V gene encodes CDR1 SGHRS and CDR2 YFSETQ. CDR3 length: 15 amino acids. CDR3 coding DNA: TGCGCCAGCAGCTTTGATCCAGGGAGGATGGCTGAAGCTTTCTTT. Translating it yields CASSFDPGRMAEAFF.

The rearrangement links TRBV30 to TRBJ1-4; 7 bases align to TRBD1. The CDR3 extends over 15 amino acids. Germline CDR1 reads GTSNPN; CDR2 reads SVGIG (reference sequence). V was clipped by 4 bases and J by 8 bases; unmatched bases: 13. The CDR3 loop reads CAWTTGQVVGEKLFF. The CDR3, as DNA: TGTGCCTGGACCACAGGACAGGTCGTGGGGGAAAAACTGTTTTTT.

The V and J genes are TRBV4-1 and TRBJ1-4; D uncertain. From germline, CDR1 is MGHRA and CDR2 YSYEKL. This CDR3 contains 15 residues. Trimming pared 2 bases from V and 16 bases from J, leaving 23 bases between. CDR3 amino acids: CASSQSISGGPNRFF. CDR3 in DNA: TGCGCCAGCAGCCAAAGCATTTCAGGCGGTCCAAACAGGTTTTTT.

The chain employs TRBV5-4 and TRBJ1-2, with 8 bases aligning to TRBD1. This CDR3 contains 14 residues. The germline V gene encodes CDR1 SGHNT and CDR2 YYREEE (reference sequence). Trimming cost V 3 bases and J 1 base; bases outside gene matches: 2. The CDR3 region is CASSSGGGNYGYTF. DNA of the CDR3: TGTGCCAGCAGCTCAGGGGGCGGTAACTATGGCTACACCTTC.